This T cell receptor beta chain came from a study of T cell repertoires in ileal Crohn's disease. The wider study: Operated complications were stricturing disease (about 60%) and penetrating disease (roughly 39%).

Findings and caveats of the study: Compared with CD4 T cells, sorted CD8 cells carried more expanded clones.

Eligibility required adulthood, ileal or ileocolonic Crohn's disease and indicated ileocolonic resection. Some clones are missing from TCRdb's copy, which holds only in-frame ones; the method was immunoSEQ multiplex PCR. The sample lists more than 2,000 clones, more than 65% occurring once. By share, this clone counts as large (0.1 to 1%). Its antigen remains unknown. The specimen was ileal tissue. This TCR derives from an adult with Crohn's disease.

The CDR3 bases are TGTGCCAGCAGTTTGTCGACAGGAGCCAACTATGGCTACACCTTC. Translating gives CASSLSTGANYGYTF. The chain joins TRBV28 to TRBJ1-2; possibly TRBD1 for D (6 bases). The CDR3 loop spans 15 amino acids. Germline CDR1 MDHEN, CDR2 SYDVKM. The V gene lost 3 bases and the J gene lost 2 bases, with 13 bases spanning the gap.